This TCR beta chain was found in a study of T cell responses to AZD1222 COVID-19 vaccine. Sequenced by immunoSEQ multiplex PCR; TCRdb stores in-frame clones only, minus some. The sample gives 150,000 to 200,000 clones, over 90% of which show up once; around 3.8% is in the top ten. CDR1 MNHEY and CDR2 SVGAGI come from the germline V gene. CDR3 length: 14 residues. J was trimmed by 3 bases and V by 10 bases; bases with no gene match: 9. The chain has TRBV6-5 and TRBJ2-7; 10 bases are shared with TRBD1. The sequencing used peripheral blood, collected on day 0 of AZD1222 vaccination. The TCR was taken from an adult in good health. Here the CDR3 reads CATHPGTGVYEQYF. In DNA form, the CDR3 reads TGTGCCACGCACCCCGGGACAGGGGTCTACGAGCAGTACTTC.